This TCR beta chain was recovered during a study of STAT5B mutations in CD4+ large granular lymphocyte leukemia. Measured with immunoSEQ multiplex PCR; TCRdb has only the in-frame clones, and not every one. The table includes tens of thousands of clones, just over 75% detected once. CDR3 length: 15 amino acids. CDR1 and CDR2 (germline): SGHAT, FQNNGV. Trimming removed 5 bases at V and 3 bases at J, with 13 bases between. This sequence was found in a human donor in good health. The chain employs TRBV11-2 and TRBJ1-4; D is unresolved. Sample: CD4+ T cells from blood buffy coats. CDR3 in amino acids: CASSDAGDPNEKLFF. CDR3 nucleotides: TGTGCCAGCAGCGACGCCGGGGATCCTAATGAAAAACTGTTTTTT.